A single sample gave rise to the 22 T cell receptor beta chains below, sequenced in a study of T-cell reconstitution after alpha-beta-depleted transplantation in children (dated by TCRdb to about 2016). Library method: PCR. Sequenced on an Illumina HiSeq 2500. TCR libraries were prepared with molecular barcoding, using unique molecular identifiers to normalize TCRbeta repertoire quantification. TCRdb's own reprocessing of the public reads used fastp at Q25 and MiXCR and kept productive beta chains. Rows merge per CDR3 protein into single entries with the most common DNA and genes. Counted in this sample were more than 200,000 distinct CDR3 sequences; about 25% of them appeared once. 2.6% of the sample is held by the ten biggest clonotypes. This specimen's treatment or condition label, interpreted: allogeneic hematopoietic cell transplantation with graft depleted of TCRalphabeta T cells and CD19 B cells.

The input for sequencing was PBMCs, taken before TCRalphabeta/CD19-depleted stem cell transplant. The receptors come from a girl aged 2-15 years with Fanconi anemia, due to receive a stem cell transplant.

The V call is TRBV20-1, the J call TRBJ1-1, with D possibly being TRBD1 (6 bases). Per germline, CDR1 DFQATT and CDR2 SNEGSKA (reference sequence). V was shortened by 0 bases and J by 3 bases, with 20 bases between the two germline ends. This CDR3 has 17 amino acids. This CDR3 is CSARDGGRQGLDTEAFF. Here the CDR3 DNA reads TGCAGTGCTAGAGATGGGGGCAGACAAGGCCTCGACACTGAAGCTTTCTTT.

This clonotype has only a few counts. The chain carries TRBV29-1 and TRBJ1-1; TRBD1 might be the D (5 bases). The germline V and J ends were trimmed by 5 bases and 3 bases, with 10 bases remaining between them. Germline V gene data show CDR1 as SQVTM and CDR2 as ANQGSEA. There are 12 residues in the CDR3. The CDR3 region has the DNA TGCAGCGTTCCCGGGGCCCACACTGAAGCTTTCTTT. Amino acids: CSVPGAHTEAFF.

This clonotype was recorded a few times. V gene TRBV7-9 combines with J gene TRBJ2-1; D possibly corresponds to TRBD1 (7 bases). The CDR3 is made up of 15 amino acids. CDR1 is SEHNR and CDR2 is FQNEAQ in the germline V gene (reference sequence). Trimming left V 6 bases short and J 8 bases short, with 20 bases between. The CDR3 nucleotides read TGTGCCAGCAGTCCAGGAGGGGGCCGATCCCATGAGCAGTTCTTC. Translation: CASSPGGGRSHEQFF. Full variable domain (rest looked up from reference TRBV7-9 and TRBJ2-1): DTGVSQNPRHKITKRGQNVTFRCDPISEHNRLYWYRQTLGQGPEFLTYFQNEAQLEKSRLLSDRFSAERPKGSFSTLEIQRTEQGDSAMYLCASSPGGGRSHEQFFGPGTRLTVL.

The chain carries TRBV29-1 and TRBJ2-4, with 7 bases aligning to TRBD2. Looked up from germline, CDR1 is SQVTM and CDR2 is ANQGSEA. The CDR3 totals 14 residues. Germline trimming cut 1 base from V and 6 bases from J; bases unmatched to any gene: 6. This CDR3 is CSVEVGPGGNIQYF. The CDR3 coding sequence is TGCAGCGTTGAAGTGGGTCCGGGGGGAAACATTCAGTACTTC.

This clonotype was counted ten times or more. The rearrangement uses TRBV20-1 and TRBJ2-2; the D is unclear. The CDR3 runs 13 residues. The germline V and J ends were trimmed by 0 bases and 7 bases, with 9 bases remaining between them. Germline-derived CDR1 and CDR2 are DFQATT and SNEGSKA (reference sequence). The CDR3 DNA follows: TGCAGTGCTAGAGAAGGTTTCCTCGGGGAGCTGTTTTTT. It is translated as CSAREGFLGELFF.

A word on this clonotype: One junction end disagrees with the germline gene, perhaps due to a read error. The chain uses TRBV28 and TRBJ1-2; 10 nucleotides align to TRBD1. CDR3 size: 14 residues. Looked up from germline, CDR1 is MDHEN and CDR2 is SYDVKM. The DNA of the CDR3 is TGTGACAGCACCTCAGACAGGGGGCTTCATGGCTACACCTTC. Translating gives CDSTSDRGLHGYTF.

This clonotype was counted at least ten times. The chain uses TRBV29-1 and TRBJ1-2, with 8 bases fitting TRBD1. This CDR3 is 13 amino acids long. The V gene end was trimmed by 6 bases and the J gene end by 1 base; junction bases not matched to a gene: 4. CDR1 and CDR2 from the germline V gene are SQVTM and ANQGSEA. For the CDR3, the DNA is TGCAGCGTACTCGGACAGGGTAACTATGGCTACACCTTC. This encodes CSVLGQGNYGYTF.

The table lists this clonotype with many counts. The chain is built from TRBV5-1 and TRBJ2-3; 10 positions agree with TRBD2. The V gene end was trimmed by 1 base and the J gene end by 6 bases; junction bases not matched to a gene: 11. The CDR3 is 17 amino acids. Per the germline V gene, CDR1 is SGHRS and CDR2 is YFSETQ. The CDR3 DNA reads as TGCGCCAGCAGCTTGAGGAGTTCTAGCGGGGGAGGGGATACGCAGTATTTT. It yields the protein CASSLRSSSGGGDTQYF.

This clonotype was observed a few times. V usage is TRBV6-1 and J usage is TRBJ1-2; 8 bases are shared with TRBD1. CDR1 is MNHNS, CDR2 SASEGT, per germline. The ends lost 6 bases at V and 13 bases at J; junction bases unmatched: 10. The CDR3 length is 12 residues. CDR3 residues: CASSPKKTGVTF. For the CDR3, the DNA is TGTGCCAGCAGCCCTAAGAAGACAGGGGTCACCTTC.

This clonotype was picked up many times. V usage is TRBV20-1 and J usage is TRBJ2-1; 7 bases align to TRBD2. CDR1 is DFQATT and CDR2 is SNEGSKA in the germline V gene (reference sequence). The CDR3 runs 14 residues. Trimming removed 3 bases from V and 5 bases from J; junction bases left unmatched: 7. Here the CDR3 reads CSASGGRVNNEQFF. Written as DNA, the CDR3 is TGCAGTGCTAGCGGGGGGAGAGTTAACAATGAGCAGTTCTTC.

This clonotype was seen more than once but under ten times. The chain has TRBV10-3 and TRBJ2-7; TRBD1 is a possible D gene (6 bases). Deletions cut 4 bases from V and 5 bases from J, with 15 bases between. Looked up from germline, CDR1 is ENHRY and CDR2 is SYGVKD. The CDR3 is 14 amino acids. DNA for the CDR3: TGTGCCATCAGTGGCATCGCAGGGGACCACGAGCAGTACTTC. Residues: CAISGIAGDHEQYF.

This clonotype was observed at least ten times. V and J are TRBV29-1 and TRBJ2-4; D unresolved. Germline assignment: CDR1 SQVTM and CDR2 ANQGSEA. The CDR3 covers 13 residues. Deletions cut 3 bases from V and 0 bases from J, with 6 bases between. The CDR3 loop is CSVESVAKNIQYF. CDR3 nucleotide sequence: TGCAGCGTTGAGAGTGTAGCCAAAAACATTCAGTACTTC.

The V and J genes are TRBV5-1 and TRBJ2-3, with D possibly matching TRBD2 (6 bases). The germline V gene has CDR1 SGHRS and CDR2 YFSETQ. The CDR3 runs 14 residues. V was shortened by 7 bases and J by 2 bases, with 14 bases between the two germline ends. The CDR3 DNA reads as TGCGCCAGCGGGCGGGACGGTTTCACAGATACGCAGTATTTT. This translates into CASGRDGFTDTQYF.

Ten or more counts support this clonotype. The rearrangement joins TRBV20-1 to TRBJ2-7, with 7 nucleotides matching TRBD1. The germline gives CDR1 DFQATT, CDR2 SNEGSKA (reference sequence). V lost 5 bases, J lost 2 bases, and 0 bases stayed unmatched. There are 11 residues in the CDR3. The CDR3 is CSADRAYEQYF. In DNA, the CDR3 is TGCAGTGCTGACAGGGCCTACGAGCAGTACTTC.

As regards this clonotype: Since a much larger clone is just one base distant, this may be a read error. The chain links TRBV19 to TRBJ2-1, with 12 positions matching TRBD2. The CDR3 sequence is 17 residues long. From germline, CDR1 is LNHDA and CDR2 SQIVND (reference sequence). The CDR3 spells CAISIRSSGRGYNEQFF. The CDR3, as DNA: TGTGCCATTAGTATTCGTTCTAGCGGGAGGGGGTACAATGAGCAGTTCTTC.

The V gene is TRBV7-2, the J gene TRBJ2-7; TRBD1 matches 7 bases. With V trimmed by 5 bases and J by 2 bases, 9 bases remained unmatched. Per the germline V gene, CDR1 is SGHTA and CDR2 is FQGNSA. The CDR3 has 15 residues. The CDR3: CASSESGTAAYEQYF. In nucleotides, the CDR3 is TGTGCCAGCAGCGAATCCGGGACAGCTGCCTACGAGCAGTACTTC.

This clonotype has ten or more counts. The rearrangement links TRBV10-3 to TRBJ2-7; D possibly corresponds to TRBD2 (6 bases). CDR1 and CDR2 (germline): ENHRY, SYGVKD. This CDR3 is 12 amino acids long. The V end lost 4 bases, the J end lost 7 bases, and 11 bases lay between the germline ends. CDR3 sequence reads: CAISVWGREQYF. DNA of the CDR3: TGTGCCATCAGTGTGTGGGGGAGGGAGCAGTACTTC.

V and J are TRBV12-3 or TRBV12-4 and TRBJ1-3; D unresolved. The CDR3 spans 15 residues. V was shortened by 6 bases and J by 0 bases, with 12 bases between the two germline ends. The DNA for the CDR3 is TGTGCCAGCAGGCTTAAGGAAAGCTCTGGAAACACCATATATTTT. This encodes CASRLKESSGNTIYF.

The rearrangement joins TRBV20-1 to TRBJ1-2, with D hard to call. The CDR3 consists of 13 residues. CDR1 DFQATT and CDR2 SNEGSKA come from the germline V gene (reference sequence). Trimming took 4 bases from V and 8 from J, leaving 17 bases between them. Here the CDR3 reads CSATAIPMGGYTF. The DNA for the CDR3 is TGCAGTGCTACAGCGATCCCTATGGGGGGCTACACCTTC.

The V call is TRBV7-2, the J call TRBJ2-1; 9 bases align to TRBD2. The V gene's germline CDR1 is SGHTA and CDR2 FQGNSA. V lost 3 bases, J lost 5 bases, and 5 bases stayed unmatched. The CDR3 consists of 15 residues. The CDR3 protein is CASSFQAGGHNEQFF. Here the CDR3 DNA reads TGTGCCAGCAGCTTCCAAGCGGGGGGCCACAATGAGCAGTTCTTC.

A single count supports this clonotype. The chain is built from TRBV7-2 and TRBJ2-6, with 7 bases fitting TRBD1. The CDR3 is 15 residues long. V was pared by 7 bases and J by 2 bases, with 5 bases of the junction left unmatched. CDR1 SGHTA and CDR2 FQGNSA come from the germline V gene. CDR3 coding DNA: TGTGCCAGCAAAAAAGACAGGGCTGGGGCCAACGTCCTGACTTTC. It codes for CASKKDRAGANVLTF.

In this sample, this clonotype turned up once. The chain employs TRBV29-1 and TRBJ2-7; 7 positions agree with TRBD1. This CDR3 region has 13 residues. After removal of 4 bases from V and 0 bases from J, the junction contained 3 bases not matched to a gene. Germline V gene lookup returns CDR1 SQVTM and CDR2 ANQGSEA. The CDR3 DNA reads TGCAGCGTTGCGAGGGGGCCCTCCTACGAGCAGTACTTC. This translates into CSVARGPSYEQYF.